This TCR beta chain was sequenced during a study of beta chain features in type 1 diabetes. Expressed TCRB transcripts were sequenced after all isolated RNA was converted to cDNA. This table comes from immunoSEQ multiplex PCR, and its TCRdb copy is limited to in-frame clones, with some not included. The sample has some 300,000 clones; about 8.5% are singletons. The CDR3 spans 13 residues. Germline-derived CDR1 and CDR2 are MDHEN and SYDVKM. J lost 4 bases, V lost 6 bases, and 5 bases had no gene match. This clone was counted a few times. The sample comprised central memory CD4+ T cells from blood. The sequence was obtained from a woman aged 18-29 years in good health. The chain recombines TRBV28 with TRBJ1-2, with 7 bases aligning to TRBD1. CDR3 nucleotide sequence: TGTGCCAGCAGCCTCGACAGGGTCTATGGCTACACCTTC. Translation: CASSLDRVYGYTF.